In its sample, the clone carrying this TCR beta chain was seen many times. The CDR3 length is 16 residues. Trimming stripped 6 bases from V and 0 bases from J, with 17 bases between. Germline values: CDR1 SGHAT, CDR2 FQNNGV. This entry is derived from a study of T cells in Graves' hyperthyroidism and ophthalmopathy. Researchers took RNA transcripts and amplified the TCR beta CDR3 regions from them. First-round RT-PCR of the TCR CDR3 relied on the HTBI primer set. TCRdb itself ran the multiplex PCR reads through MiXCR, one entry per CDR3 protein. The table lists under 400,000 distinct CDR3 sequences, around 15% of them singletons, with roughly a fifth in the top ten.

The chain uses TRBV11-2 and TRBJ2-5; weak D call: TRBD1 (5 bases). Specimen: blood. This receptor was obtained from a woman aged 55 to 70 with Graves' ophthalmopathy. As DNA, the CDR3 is TGTGCCAGCAGACCTAAGACAGCTGGGGACCAAGAGACCCAGTACTTC. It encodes CASRPKTAGDQETQYF.